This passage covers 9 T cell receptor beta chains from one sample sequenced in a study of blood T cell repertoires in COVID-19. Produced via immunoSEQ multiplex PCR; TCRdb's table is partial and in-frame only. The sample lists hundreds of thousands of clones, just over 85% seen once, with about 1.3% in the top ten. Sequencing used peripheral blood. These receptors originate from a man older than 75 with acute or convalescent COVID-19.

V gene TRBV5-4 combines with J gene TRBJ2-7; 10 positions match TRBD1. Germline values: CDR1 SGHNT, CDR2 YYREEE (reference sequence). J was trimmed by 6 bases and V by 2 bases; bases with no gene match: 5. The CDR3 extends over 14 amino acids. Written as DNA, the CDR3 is TGTGCCAGCAGCTTAGGACAGGGGGTAGGCGAGCAGTACTTC. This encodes CASSLGQGVGEQYF.

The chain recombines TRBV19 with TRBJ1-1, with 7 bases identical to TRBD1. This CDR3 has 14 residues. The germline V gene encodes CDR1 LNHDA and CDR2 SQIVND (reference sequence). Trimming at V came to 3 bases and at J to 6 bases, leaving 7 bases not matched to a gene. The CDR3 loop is CASSMTGYVAEAFF. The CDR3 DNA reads TGTGCCAGTAGTATGACAGGGTATGTCGCTGAAGCTTTCTTT. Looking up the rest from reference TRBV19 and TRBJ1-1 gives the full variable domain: DGGITQSPKYLFRKEGQNVTLSCEQNLNHDAMYWYRQDPGQGLRLIYYSQIVNDFQKGDIAEGYSVSREKKESFPLTVTSAQKNPTAFYLCASSMTGYVAEAFFGQGTRLTVV.

In DNA form, the CDR3 reads TGCAGCGTTGAAGGGACTAGTGGCTCGAATGAGCAGTTCTTC. This codes for CSVEGTSGSNEQFF. The rearrangement links TRBV29-1 to TRBJ2-1; 7 nucleotides line up with TRBD2. CDR1 is SQVTM, CDR2 ANQGSEA, per germline. With 1 base clipped from V and 7 bases from J, the junction kept 7 bases outside the gene matches. The CDR3 loop spans 14 amino acids.

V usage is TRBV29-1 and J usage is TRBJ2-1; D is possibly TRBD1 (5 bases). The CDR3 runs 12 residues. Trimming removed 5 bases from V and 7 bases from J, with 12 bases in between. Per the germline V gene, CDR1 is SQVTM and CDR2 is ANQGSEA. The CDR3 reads CSVRDSPNEQFF. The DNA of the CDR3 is TGCAGCGTTCGCGACAGCCCTAATGAGCAGTTCTTC.

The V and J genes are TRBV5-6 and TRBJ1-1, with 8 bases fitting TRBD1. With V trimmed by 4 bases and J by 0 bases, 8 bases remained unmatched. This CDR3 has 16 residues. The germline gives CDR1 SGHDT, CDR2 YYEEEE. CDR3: CASSTTGVGMNTEAFF. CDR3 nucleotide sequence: TGTGCCAGCAGCACGACAGGGGTGGGGATGAACACTGAAGCTTTCTTT. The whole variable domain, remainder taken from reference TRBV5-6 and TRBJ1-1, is DAGVTQSPTHLIKTRGQQVTLRCSPKSGHDTVSWYQQALGQGPQFIFQYYEEEERQRGNFPDRFSGHQFPNYSSELNVNALLLGDSALYLCASSTTGVGMNTEAFFGQGTRLTVV.

The DNA of the CDR3 is TGTGCCAGCAGTCCCGGGATCCGCACAGATACGCAGTATTTT. This gives the protein CASSPGIRTDTQYF. The chain carries TRBV6-5 and TRBJ2-3; tentatively, D is TRBD2 (5 bases). The germline CDR1 and CDR2 sequences are MNHEY and SVGAGI. The CDR3 is 14 residues long. The V gene lost 5 bases and the J gene lost 1 base, with 10 bases spanning the gap.

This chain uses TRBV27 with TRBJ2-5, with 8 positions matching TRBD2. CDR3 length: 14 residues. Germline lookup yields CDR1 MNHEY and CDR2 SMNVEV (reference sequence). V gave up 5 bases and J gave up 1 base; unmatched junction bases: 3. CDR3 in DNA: TGTGCCAGCAGTCGGGGGGGCGGCCAAGAGACCCAGTACTTC. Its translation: CASSRGGGQETQYF.

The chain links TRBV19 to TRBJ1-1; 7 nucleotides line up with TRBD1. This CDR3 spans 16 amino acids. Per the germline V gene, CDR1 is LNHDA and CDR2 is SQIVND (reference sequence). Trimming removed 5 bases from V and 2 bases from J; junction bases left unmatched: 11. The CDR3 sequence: CASSARDSGFNTEAFF. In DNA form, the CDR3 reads TGTGCCAGTAGTGCGAGGGACAGCGGTTTTAACACTGAAGCTTTCTTT. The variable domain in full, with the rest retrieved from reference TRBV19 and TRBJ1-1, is DGGITQSPKYLFRKEGQNVTLSCEQNLNHDAMYWYRQDPGQGLRLIYYSQIVNDFQKGDIAEGYSVSREKKESFPLTVTSAQKNPTAFYLCASSARDSGFNTEAFFGQGTRLTVV.

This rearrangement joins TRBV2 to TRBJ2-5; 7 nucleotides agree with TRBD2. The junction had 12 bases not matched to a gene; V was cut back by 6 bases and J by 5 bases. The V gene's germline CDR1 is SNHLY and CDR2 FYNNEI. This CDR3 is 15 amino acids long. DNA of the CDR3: TGTGCCAGCAGCTCCAATGGACTAGGGTCGGAGACCCAGTACTTC. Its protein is CASSSNGLGSETQYF.